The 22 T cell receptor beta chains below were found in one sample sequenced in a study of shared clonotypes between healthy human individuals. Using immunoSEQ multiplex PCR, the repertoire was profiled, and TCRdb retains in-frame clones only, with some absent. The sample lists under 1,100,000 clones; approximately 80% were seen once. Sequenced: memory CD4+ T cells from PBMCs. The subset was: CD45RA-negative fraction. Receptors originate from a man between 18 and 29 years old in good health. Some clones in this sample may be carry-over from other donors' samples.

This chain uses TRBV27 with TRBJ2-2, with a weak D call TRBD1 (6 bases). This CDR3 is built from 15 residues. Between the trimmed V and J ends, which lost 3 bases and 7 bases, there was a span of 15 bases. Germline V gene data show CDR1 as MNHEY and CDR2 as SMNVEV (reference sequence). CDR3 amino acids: CASSLKTGWGGELFF. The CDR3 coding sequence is TGTGCCAGCAGTTTGAAGACAGGTTGGGGCGGGGAGCTGTTTTTT.

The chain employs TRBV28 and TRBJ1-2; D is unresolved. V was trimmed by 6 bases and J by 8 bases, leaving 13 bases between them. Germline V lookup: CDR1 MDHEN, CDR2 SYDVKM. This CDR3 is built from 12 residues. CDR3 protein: CASSRSLEGYTF. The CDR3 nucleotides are TGTGCCAGCAGCCGATCTCTGGAGGGCTACACCTTC.

The CDR3 DNA is TGCAGCGTTGATGGGCGGGAGCGGTCAGATACGCAGTATTTT. Protein sequence: CSVDGRERSDTQYF. The chain is built from TRBV29-1 and TRBJ2-3; 7 positions match TRBD2. The V gene end was trimmed by 3 bases and the J gene end by 4 bases; junction bases not matched to a gene: 7. This CDR3 region has 14 residues. Germline assignment: CDR1 SQVTM and CDR2 ANQGSEA.

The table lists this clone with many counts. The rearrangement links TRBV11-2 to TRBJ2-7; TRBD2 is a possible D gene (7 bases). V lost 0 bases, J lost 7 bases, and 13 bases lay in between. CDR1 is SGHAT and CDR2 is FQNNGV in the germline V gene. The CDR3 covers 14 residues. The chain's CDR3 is CASSLDGRGGEQYF. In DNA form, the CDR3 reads TGTGCCAGCAGCTTAGACGGAAGGGGGGGAGAGCAGTACTTC.

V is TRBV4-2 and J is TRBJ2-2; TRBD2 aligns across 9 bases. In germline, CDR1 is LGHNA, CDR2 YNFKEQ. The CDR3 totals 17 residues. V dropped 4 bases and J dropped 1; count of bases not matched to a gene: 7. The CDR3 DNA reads TGTGCCAGCAGCCTCCGGCTAGCGGGAAGGAACACCGGGGAGCTGTTTTTT. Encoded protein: CASSLRLAGRNTGELFF.

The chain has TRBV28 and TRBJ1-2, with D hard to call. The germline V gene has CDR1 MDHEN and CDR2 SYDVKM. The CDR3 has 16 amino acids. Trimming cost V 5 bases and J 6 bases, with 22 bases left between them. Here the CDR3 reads CASSRNPLYVSDGYTF. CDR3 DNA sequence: TGTGCCAGCAGTCGCAACCCCCTTTATGTGAGCGATGGCTACACCTTC.

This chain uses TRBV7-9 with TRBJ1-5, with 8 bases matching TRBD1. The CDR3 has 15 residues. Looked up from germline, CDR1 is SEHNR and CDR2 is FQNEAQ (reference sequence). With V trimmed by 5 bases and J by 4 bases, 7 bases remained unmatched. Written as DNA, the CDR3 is TGTGCCAGCAGCCCTGCCGGGACAGGTAATCAGCCCCAGCATTTT. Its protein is CASSPAGTGNQPQHF.

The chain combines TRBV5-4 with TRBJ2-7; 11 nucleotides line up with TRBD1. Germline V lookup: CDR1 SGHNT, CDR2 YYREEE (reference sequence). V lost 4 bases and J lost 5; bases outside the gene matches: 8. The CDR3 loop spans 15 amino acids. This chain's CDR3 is CASSEGQGARDEQYF. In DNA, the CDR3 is TGTGCCAGCAGCGAAGGACAGGGGGCGCGGGACGAGCAGTACTTC. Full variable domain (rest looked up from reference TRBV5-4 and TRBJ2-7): ETGVTQSPTHLIKTRGQQVTLRCSSQSGHNTVSWYQQALGQGPQFIFQYYREEENGRGNFPPRFSGLQFPNYSSELNVNALELDDSALYLCASSEGQGARDEQYFGPGTRLTVT.

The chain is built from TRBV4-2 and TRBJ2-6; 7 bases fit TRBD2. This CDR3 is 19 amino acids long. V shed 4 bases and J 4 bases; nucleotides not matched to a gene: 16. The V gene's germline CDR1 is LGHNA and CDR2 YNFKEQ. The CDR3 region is CASSPLGEGSFKGANVLTF. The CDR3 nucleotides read TGTGCCAGCAGCCCTTTGGGGGAGGGCTCGTTTAAAGGGGCCAACGTCCTGACTTTC.

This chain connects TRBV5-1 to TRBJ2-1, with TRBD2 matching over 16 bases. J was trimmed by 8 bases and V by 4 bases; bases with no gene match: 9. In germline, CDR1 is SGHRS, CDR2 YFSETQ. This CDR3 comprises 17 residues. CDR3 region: CASSPMGLAGGSDEQFF. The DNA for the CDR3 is TGCGCCAGCAGCCCCATGGGACTAGCGGGAGGGAGCGATGAGCAGTTCTTC.

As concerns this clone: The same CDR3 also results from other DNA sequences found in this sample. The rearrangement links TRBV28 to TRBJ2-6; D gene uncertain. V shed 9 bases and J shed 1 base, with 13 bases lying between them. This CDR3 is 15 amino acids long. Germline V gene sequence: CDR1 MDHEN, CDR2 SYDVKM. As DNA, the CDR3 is TGTGCCAGTTCCCTAGGGCTTTCTGGGGCCAACGTCCTGACTTTC. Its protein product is CASSLGLSGANVLTF.

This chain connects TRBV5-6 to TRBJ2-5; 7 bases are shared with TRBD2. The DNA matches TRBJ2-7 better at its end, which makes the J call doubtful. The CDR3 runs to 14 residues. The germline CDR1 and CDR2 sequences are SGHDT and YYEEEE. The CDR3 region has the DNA TGTGCCAGCAGCTTCGTAGGACTAGTTGGCGAGCAGTACTTC. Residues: CASSFVGLVGEQYF.

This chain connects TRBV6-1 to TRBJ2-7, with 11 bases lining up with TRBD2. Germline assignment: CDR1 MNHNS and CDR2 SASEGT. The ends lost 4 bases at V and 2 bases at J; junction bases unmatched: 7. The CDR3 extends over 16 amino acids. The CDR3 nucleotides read TGTGCCAGCAGTGCGTACATACTAGCGGGGGCCTACGAGCAGTACTTC. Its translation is CASSAYILAGAYEQYF.

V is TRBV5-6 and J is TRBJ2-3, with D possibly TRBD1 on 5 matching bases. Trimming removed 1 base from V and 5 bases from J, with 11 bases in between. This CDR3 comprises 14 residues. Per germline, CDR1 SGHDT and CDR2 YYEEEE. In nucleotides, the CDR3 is TGTGCCAGCAGCTTGCAAGGGGTTGGAGATACGCAGTATTTT. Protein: CASSLQGVGDTQYF.

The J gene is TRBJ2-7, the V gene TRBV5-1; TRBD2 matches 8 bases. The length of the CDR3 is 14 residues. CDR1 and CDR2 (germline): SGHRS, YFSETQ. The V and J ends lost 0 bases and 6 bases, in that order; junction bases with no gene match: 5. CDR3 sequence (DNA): TGCGCCAGCAGCTTGGTAGCGGGATCTCGCGAGCAGTACTTC. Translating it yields CASSLVAGSREQYF. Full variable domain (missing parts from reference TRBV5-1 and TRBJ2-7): KAGVTQTPRYLIKTRGQQVTLSCSPISGHRSVSWYQQTPGQGLQFLFEYFSETQRNKGNFPGRFSGRQFSNSRSEMNVSTLELGDSALYLCASSLVAGSREQYFGPGTRLTVT.

The DNA of the CDR3 is TGTGCCAGCAGGATAAGCGGGAGCCCTACCTACGAGCAGTACTTC. Translating it yields CASRISGSPTYEQYF. The chain combines TRBV28 with TRBJ2-7; 8 bases map to TRBD2. V was pared by 6 bases and J by 2 bases, with 9 bases of the junction left unmatched. From germline, CDR1 is MDHEN and CDR2 SYDVKM. This CDR3 is 15 amino acids long.

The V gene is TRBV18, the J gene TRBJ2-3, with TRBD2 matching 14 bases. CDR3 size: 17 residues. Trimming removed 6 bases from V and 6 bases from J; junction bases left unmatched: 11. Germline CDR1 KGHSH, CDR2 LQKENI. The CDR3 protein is CASSLLGLAGGRDTQYF. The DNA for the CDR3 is TGTGCCAGCTCTCTCCTCGGACTAGCGGGAGGACGGGATACGCAGTATTTT.

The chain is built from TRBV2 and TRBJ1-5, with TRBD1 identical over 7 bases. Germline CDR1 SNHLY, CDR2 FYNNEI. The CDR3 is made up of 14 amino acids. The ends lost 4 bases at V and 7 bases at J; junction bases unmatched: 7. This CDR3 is CASSGQQGWQPQHF. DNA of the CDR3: TGTGCCAGCAGTGGCCAACAGGGGTGGCAGCCCCAGCATTTT.

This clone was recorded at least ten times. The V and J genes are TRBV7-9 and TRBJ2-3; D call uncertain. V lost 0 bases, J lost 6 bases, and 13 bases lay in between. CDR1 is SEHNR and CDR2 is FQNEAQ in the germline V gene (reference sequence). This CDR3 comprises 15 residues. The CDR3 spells CASSLALSQSDTQYF. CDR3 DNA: TGTGCCAGCAGCTTAGCGTTGTCCCAGTCGGATACGCAGTATTTT.

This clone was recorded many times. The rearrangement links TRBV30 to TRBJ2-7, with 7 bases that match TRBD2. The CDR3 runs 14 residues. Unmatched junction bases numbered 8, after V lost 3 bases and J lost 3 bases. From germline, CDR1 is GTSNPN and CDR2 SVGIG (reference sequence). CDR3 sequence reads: CAWRYGGSVYEQYF. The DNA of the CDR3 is TGTGCCTGGAGGTATGGCGGGAGCGTCTACGAGCAGTACTTC.

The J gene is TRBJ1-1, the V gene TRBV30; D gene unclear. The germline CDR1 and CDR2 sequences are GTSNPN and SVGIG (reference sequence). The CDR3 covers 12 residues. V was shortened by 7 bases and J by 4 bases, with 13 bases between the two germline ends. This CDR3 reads CASSVRLTEAFF. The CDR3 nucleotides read TGTGCCTCCAGTGTCAGGCTCACTGAAGCTTTCTTT.

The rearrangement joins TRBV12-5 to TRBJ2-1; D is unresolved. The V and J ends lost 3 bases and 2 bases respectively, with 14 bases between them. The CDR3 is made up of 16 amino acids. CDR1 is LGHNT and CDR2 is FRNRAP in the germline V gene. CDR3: CASGFGLSEAYNEQFF. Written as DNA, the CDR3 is TGTGCTAGTGGTTTTGGGCTCTCTGAAGCCTACAATGAGCAGTTCTTC.